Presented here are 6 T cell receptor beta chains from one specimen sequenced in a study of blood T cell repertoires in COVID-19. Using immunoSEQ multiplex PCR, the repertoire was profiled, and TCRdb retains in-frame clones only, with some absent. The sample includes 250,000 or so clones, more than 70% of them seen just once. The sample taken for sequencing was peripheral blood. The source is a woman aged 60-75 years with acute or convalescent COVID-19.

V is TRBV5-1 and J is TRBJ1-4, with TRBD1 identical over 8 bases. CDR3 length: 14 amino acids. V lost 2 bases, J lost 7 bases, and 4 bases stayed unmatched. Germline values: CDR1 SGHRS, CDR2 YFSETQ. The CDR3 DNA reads TGCGCCAGCAGCTTTGGACAGGGAGTTGAAAAACTGTTTTTT. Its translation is CASSFGQGVEKLFF.

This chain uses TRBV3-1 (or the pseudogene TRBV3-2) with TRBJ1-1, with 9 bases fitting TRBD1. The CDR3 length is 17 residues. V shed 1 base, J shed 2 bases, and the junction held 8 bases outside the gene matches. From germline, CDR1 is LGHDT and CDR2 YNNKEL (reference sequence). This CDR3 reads CASSQALPGQGNTEAFF. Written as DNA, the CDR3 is TGTGCCAGCAGCCAAGCCCTGCCGGGACAGGGTAACACTGAAGCTTTCTTT.

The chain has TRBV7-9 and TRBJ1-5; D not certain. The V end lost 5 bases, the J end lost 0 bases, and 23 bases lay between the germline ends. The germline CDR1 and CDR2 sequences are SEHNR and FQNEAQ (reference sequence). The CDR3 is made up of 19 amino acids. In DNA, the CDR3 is TGTGCCAGCAGCCTTTGCTTGGGCCACATTATCTATAGCAATCAGCCCCAGCATTTT. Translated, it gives CASSLCLGHIIYSNQPQHF.

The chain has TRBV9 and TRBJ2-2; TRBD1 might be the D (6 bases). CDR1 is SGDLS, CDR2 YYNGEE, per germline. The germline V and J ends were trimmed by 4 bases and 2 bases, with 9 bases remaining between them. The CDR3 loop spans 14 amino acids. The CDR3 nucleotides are TGTGCCAGCAGCTCACAGGGAAACACCGGGGAGCTGTTTTTT. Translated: CASSSQGNTGELFF. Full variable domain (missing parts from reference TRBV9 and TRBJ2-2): DSGVTQTPKHLITATGQRVTLRCSPRSGDLSVYWYQQSLDQGLQFLIQYYNGEERAKGNILERFSAQQFPDLHSELNLSSLELGDSALYFCASSSQGNTGELFFGEGSRLTVL.

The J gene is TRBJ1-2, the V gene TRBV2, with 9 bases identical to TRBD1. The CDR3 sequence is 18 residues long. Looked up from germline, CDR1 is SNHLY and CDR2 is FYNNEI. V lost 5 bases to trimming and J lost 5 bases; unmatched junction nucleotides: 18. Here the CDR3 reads CASSKPPGQGKFEYGYTF. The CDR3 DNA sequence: TGTGCCAGCAGTAAACCCCCGGGACAGGGAAAATTCGAGTATGGCTACACCTTC.

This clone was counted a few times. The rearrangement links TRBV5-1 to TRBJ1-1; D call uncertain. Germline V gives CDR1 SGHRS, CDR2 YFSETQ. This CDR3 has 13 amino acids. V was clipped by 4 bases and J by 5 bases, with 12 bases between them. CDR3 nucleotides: TGCGCCAGCAGCCAGTACGGAGGGACTGAAGCTTTCTTT. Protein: CASSQYGGTEAFF.